The clone carrying this T cell receptor (beta chain) was recorded many times. Its target is unknown. The sample is drawn from a study of T-cell reconstitution after alpha-beta-depleted transplantation in children. It was with unique molecular identifiers that the TCRbeta library was prepared. TCRdb passed the PCR reads through MiXCR, listing each CDR3 protein once. The sample has about 580,000 distinct CDR3 sequences, more than 20% seen once. The CDR3 spans 14 residues. Germline values: CDR1 DFQATT, CDR2 SNEGSKA (reference sequence). Trimming removed 5 bases from V and 5 bases from J, with 18 bases in between. The study, taken as a whole, reports: Diversity of TCRbeta at day 60 was high in some patients, arising from surviving recipient T cells and thymic progenitors. From newly produced T cells came most of the T-cell counts and diversity one year after transplant. Several hundred expanded graft clones reportedly supplied alpha-beta T cells about two months after transplant.

Source: PBMCs, mostly from graft donor cells, taken 360 days after TCRalphabeta/CD19-depleted stem cell transplant. The chain is built from TRBV20-1 and TRBJ2-5; tentative D call: TRBD1 (5 bases). The sequence came from a boy under two years old who had a stem cell transplant for acute myeloid leukemia, so the T cells may come from the graft donor. CDR3 sequence reads: CSAPRRGLGETQYF. CDR3 sequence (DNA): TGCAGTGCTCCTAGAAGGGGTTTGGGGGAGACCCAGTACTTC.